The present T cell receptor (beta chain) was sequenced within a study of CD8 T cells in ankylosing spondylitis. Findings of the study overall: Significantly higher representation of disease-linked clones was reported for matched ankylosing spondylitis synovial fluid. It appeared that ankylosing spondylitis blood was characterized by a TCR beta motif of several highly homologous variants.

About this clonotype: The antigen is unknown. A read error may explain this, as a much larger clone is one base away.

TCRdb called the 5' RACE reads again in MiXCR, with one record for every CDR3 protein. The sample carries about 280,000 distinct CDR3 sequences, about 19% recorded once. Input material: blood, either unsorted or a sorted T cell fraction (not recorded which). This clonotype originated in a male donor with ankylosing spondylitis or in good health (not recorded which).

The DNA of the CDR3 is TGTGTCAGCAGCGTAGCTGGTGAGCAGTTCTTC. Encoded protein: CVSSVAGEQFF. V usage is TRBV9 and J usage is TRBJ2-1; D call uncertain. CDR1 SGDLS and CDR2 YYNGEE come from the germline V gene. The CDR3 has 11 amino acids. Based on the CDR3 plus reference TRBV9 and TRBJ2-1, the full variable domain is DSGVTQTPKHLITATGQRVTLRCSPRSGDLSVYWYQQSLDQGLQFLIQYYNGEERAKGNILERFSAQQFPDLHSELNLSSLELGDSALYFCVSSVAGEQFFGPGTRLTVL.